Listed below are T cell receptor beta chains from one sample, sequenced in a study of blood T cell repertoires in COVID-19. Libraries were prepared by immunoSEQ multiplex PCR; TCRdb keeps only in-frame clonotypes and omits some of them. The profile covers about 330,000 clones, with 80% to 90% appearing a single time and less than 6.5% taken by the ten largest. The sequenced material came from PBMCs or T cells enriched from blood (not recorded which). These receptors originate from a man younger than 40 who had recovered from COVID-19. Both conserved end residues are part of each CDR3. D genes are given only for firm matches. Not every row has a clone size; where given, it reads once, few, many or a size class.

V,size,J,D,DNA,CDR3
TRBV19,once,TRBJ2-2,TRBD1,TGTGCCAGTAGTATAGGGCAGGGGGCCGGGGAGCTGTTTTTT,CASSIGQGAGELFF
TRBV5-4,.,TRBJ1-2,.,TGTGCCAGCAGCTTGGAGTCGGGGAGGGGCTACACCTTC,CASSLESGRGYTF
TRBV11-2,.,TRBJ2-7,.,TGTGCCAGCAGCTTGAGCGTCGTGTACGAGCAGTACTTC,CASSLSVVYEQYF
TRBV28,.,TRBJ2-2,TRBD1,TGTGCCAGTCCTGACAGGGCTACCGGGGAGCTGTTTTTT,CASPDRATGELFF
TRBV18,.,TRBJ2-2,.,TGTGCCAGCTCACCCGTAGCGCGGGGACGAACTGGGCACAGCACCGGGGAGCTGTTTTTT,CASSPVARGRTGHSTGELFF
TRBV9,.,TRBJ2-1,TRBD1,TGTGCCAGCAGCGTAGGGACAGGGTTCCACAATGAGCAGTTCTTC,CASSVGTGFHNEQFF
TRBV12-3/TRBV12-4,.,TRBJ1-1,.,TGTGCCAGCAGTTTTCGGGTTGTCACTGAAGCTTTCTTT,CASSFRVVTEAFF
TRBV27,.,TRBJ2-7,.,TGTGCCAGCACTTCCTTGGGGGGAGGCGAGCAGTACTTC,CASTSLGGGEQYF
TRBV7-8,.,TRBJ1-5,.,TGTGCCAGCAGCCTCATGGGGGGGAATCAGCCCCAGCATTTT,CASSLMGGNQPQHF
TRBV28,few,TRBJ1-2,.,TGTGCCAGCAGTTTGGCGGGGACCGGCTACACCTTC,CASSLAGTGYTF
TRBV7-9,.,TRBJ2-3,TRBD2,TGTGCCAGCAGCCCCGGGACTAGCGTCGATACGCAGTATTTT,CASSPGTSVDTQYF
TRBV27,.,TRBJ2-7,TRBD2,TGTGCCAGCAGCAAAGATGGGACTAGCCGGGAGGAGCAGTACTTC,CASSKDGTSREEQYF
TRBV5-1,few,TRBJ2-7,.,TGCGCCAGCAGCGATACAGGGATCGAGCAGTACTTC,CASSDTGIEQYF
TRBV28,once,TRBJ1-1,.,TGTGCCAGCAGCCGCGGAGTTAACACTGAAGCTTTCTTT,CASSRGVNTEAFF
TRBV7-2,.,TRBJ2-7,.,TGTGCCAGCAGCCCAATACGGGACTTTTCCTACGAGCAGTACTTC,CASSPIRDFSYEQYF
TRBV28,.,TRBJ1-2,TRBD1,TGTGCCAGCAGTGCCGGGACAGCCCTGATCTATGGCTACACCTTC,CASSAGTALIYGYTF
TRBV5-5,.,TRBJ1-2,.,TGTGCCAGCAGCTTAGTGGAGCAGTATGGCTACACCTTC,CASSLVEQYGYTF
TRBV7-8,.,TRBJ1-4,TRBD1,TGTGCCAGCAGCTTATTACAGGGGGACGATAATGAAAAACTGTTTTTT,CASSLLQGDDNEKLFF
TRBV2,once,TRBJ1-4,TRBD1,TGTGCCAGCAGGGGGACAGGGATAGCAACTAATGAAAAACTGTTTTTT,CASRGTGIATNEKLFF
TRBV18,few,TRBJ1-1,.,TGTGCCAGCTCACCACCGTCCATGAACACTGAAGCTTTCTTT,CASSPPSMNTEAFF
TRBV20-1,.,TRBJ2-1,.,TGCAGTGCTGGGACAAAGCAGTTCTTC,CSAGTKQFF
TRBV5-1,.,TRBJ2-1,.,TGCGCCAGCAGCTTGGGCGGGGGCGACTCCTACAATGAGCAGTTCTTC,CASSLGGGDSYNEQFF
TRBV5-4,.,TRBJ1-2,TRBD1,TGTGCCATCCGGGGGACAGGGGACCCCAACTATGGCTACACCTTC,CAIRGTGDPNYGYTF
TRBV10-3,few,TRBJ1-1,TRBD1,TGTGCCATCAGGGGACAGGGCGAGAACACTGAAGCTTTCTTT,CAIRGQGENTEAFF
TRBV19,.,TRBJ2-2,TRBD1,TGTGCCAGTAGTGGGACAGGGAACACCGGGGAGCTGTTTTTT,CASSGTGNTGELFF
TRBV5-6,.,TRBJ1-4,TRBD1,TGTGCCAGCAGCTTGGGGACAGGGGCCGTTGAAAAACTGTTTTTT,CASSLGTGAVEKLFF
TRBV6-5,.,TRBJ1-1,.,TGTGCCAGCAGTCTTCTGCGGGTAGGGACTGAAGCTTTCTTT,CASSLLRVGTEAFF